This T cell receptor (beta chain) originates from a study of blood T cell repertoires in COVID-19. Across the study: Whether acute or convalescent, the COVID-19 samples came from the United States, Italy and Spain.

To note about this clone: Other DNA sequences in this specimen translate into the identical CDR3.

The age range of participants was 18 to 89 years, with residence in fewer than 25 US areas. The J segment lost 5 bases and the V segment lost 3 bases, leaving 5 bases of the junction unmatched. Per germline, CDR1 MDHEN and CDR2 SYDVKM. The CDR3 is 15 amino acids. Here immunoSEQ multiplex PCR was the method, and the copy in TCRdb shows in-frame clones only, minus some. The sample carries 240,000 or so clones, about 89% recorded once. The sequence came from a man in his forties or fifties who had recovered from COVID-19. The rearrangement joins TRBV28 to TRBJ2-7; 12 bases align to TRBD1. Sequencing was done on a sample of PBMCs or T cells enriched from blood (not recorded which). DNA for the CDR3: TGTGCCAGCAGTTTGACCGGGACAGGGGGCCACGAGCAGTACTTC. It encodes CASSLTGTGGHEQYF.